Listed below are T cell receptor beta chains from one sample, sequenced in a study of blood T cell repertoires in COVID-19. Profiled with immunoSEQ multiplex PCR; TCRdb holds only in-frame clones, not every one. The sample holds over 90,000 clones, approximately 91% seen once. Sequenced: peripheral blood. The receptors were sampled from a man between 18 and 29 years old with acute or convalescent COVID-19. Both conserved end residues are trimmed from each CDR3.

V gene	J gene	CDR3 protein
TRBV7-9	TRBJ1-1	ASSFRGYKAYDTEAF
TRBV6-1	TRBJ2-6	ASSAGTAESSGANVLT
TRBV6-1	TRBJ2-3	ASSETGGSAAKDTQY
TRBV29-1	TRBJ2-1	SVEGGQGEVNEQF
TRBV5-1	TRBJ2-7	ASSLFGLEDRVYEQY
TRBV3-1/TRBV3-2	TRBJ2-2	ASSPRSFSGNGELF
TRBV9	TRBJ1-3	ASSPQTGMGNTIY
TRBV7-8	TRBJ2-7	ASSSGTGPSRYEQY
TRBV7-9	TRBJ2-1	ASSSTSGQGSYNEQF
TRBV6-5	TRBJ2-1	ASTSPGQANNEQF
TRBV30	TRBJ2-2	AWKTGGDAGELF
TRBV30	TRBJ2-3	AWSPGLAGGQNTQY
TRBV20-1	TRBJ2-3	SASIGTSTDTQY
TRBV5-1	TRBJ1-2	ASRRPGQGSYGYT
TRBV3-1/TRBV3-2	TRBJ2-1	ASSQSGGGYNEQF
TRBV5-1	TRBJ1-1	ASSLEGQGYQAF
TRBV4-1	TRBJ1-4	ASSPEVANEKLF
TRBV7-9	TRBJ1-6	ASSLVQGISSPLH
TRBV6-4	TRBJ2-3	ASSDSGQPGSTDTQY
TRBV7-2	TRBJ1-1	ASSLLPGGNTEAF
TRBV4-2	TRBJ2-7	ASSQEWGTGGSYEQY
TRBV6-6	TRBJ2-7	ASSSPDTPSYEQY
TRBV6-5	TRBJ1-1	ASSYVTGTTEAF
TRBV11-2	TRBJ2-7	ASSLGRGSYEQY
TRBV27	TRBJ1-5	ASGQGNQPQH
TRBV5-1	TRBJ1-3	ASSSTASSGNTIY
TRBV7-8	TRBJ1-6	ASRPRGFWNSPLH
TRBV11-3	TRBJ2-1	ASSLSPLAGPRNEQF
TRBV27	TRBJ2-2	ASSRLAGGYANTGELF